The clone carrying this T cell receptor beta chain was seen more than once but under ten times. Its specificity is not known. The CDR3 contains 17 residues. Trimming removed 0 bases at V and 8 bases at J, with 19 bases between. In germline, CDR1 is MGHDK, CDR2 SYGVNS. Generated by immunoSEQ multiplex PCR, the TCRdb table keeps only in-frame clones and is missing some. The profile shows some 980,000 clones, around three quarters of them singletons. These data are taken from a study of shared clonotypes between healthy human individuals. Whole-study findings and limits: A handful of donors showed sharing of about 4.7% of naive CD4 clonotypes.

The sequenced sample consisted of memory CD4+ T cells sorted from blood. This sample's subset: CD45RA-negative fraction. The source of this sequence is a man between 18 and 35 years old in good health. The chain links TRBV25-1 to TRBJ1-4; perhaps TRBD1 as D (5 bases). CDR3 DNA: TGTGCCAGCAGTGAATATAACCCTGGGGGTTTCGGGGAAAAACTGTTTTTT. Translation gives CASSEYNPGGFGEKLFF.